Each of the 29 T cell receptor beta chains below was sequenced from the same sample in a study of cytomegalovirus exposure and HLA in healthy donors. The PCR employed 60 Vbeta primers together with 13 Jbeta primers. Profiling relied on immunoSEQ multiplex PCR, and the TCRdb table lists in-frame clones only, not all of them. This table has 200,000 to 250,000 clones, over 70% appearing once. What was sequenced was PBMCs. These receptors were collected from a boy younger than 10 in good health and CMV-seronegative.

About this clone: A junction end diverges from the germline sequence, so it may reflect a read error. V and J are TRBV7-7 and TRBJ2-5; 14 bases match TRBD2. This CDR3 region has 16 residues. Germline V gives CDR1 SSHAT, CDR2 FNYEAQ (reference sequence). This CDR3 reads CASSSQGLAGEETQYF. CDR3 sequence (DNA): TGTGCTAGCAGCTCCCAGGGACTAGCGGGGGAAGAGACCCAGTACTTC.

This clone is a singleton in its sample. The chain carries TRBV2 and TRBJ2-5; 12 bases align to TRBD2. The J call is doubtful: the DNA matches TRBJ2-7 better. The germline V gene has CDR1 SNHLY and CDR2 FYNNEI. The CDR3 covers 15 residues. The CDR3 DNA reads TGTGCCAGCAGTGAATGGACTAGCGGGATGGGCGAGCAGTACTTC. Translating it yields CASSEWTSGMGEQYF.

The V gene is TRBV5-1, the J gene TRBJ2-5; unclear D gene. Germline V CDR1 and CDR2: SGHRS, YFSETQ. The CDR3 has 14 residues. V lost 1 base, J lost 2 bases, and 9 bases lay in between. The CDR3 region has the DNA TGCGCCAGCAGCTTGAATACAGCACAAGAGACCCAGTACTTC. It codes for CASSLNTAQETQYF.

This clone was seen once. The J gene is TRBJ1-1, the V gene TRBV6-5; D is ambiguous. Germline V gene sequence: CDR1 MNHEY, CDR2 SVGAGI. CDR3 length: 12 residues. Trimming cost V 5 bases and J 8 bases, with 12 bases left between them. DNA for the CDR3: TGTGCCAGCAGTAGACGGAGAGAAGAAGCTTTCTTT. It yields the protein CASSRRREEAFF.

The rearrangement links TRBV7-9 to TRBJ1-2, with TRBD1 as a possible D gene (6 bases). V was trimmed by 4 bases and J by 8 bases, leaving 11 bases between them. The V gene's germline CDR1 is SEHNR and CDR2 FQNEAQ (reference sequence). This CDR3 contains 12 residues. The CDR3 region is CASSSGQWGYTF. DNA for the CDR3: TGTGCCAGCAGCTCCGGACAGTGGGGCTACACCTTC.

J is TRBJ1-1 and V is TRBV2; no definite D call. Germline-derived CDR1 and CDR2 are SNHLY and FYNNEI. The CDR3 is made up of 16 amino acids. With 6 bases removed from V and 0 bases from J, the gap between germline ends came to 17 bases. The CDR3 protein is CASRTGPPNLNTEAFF. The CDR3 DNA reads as TGTGCCAGCAGGACGGGTCCTCCGAACCTGAACACTGAAGCTTTCTTT.

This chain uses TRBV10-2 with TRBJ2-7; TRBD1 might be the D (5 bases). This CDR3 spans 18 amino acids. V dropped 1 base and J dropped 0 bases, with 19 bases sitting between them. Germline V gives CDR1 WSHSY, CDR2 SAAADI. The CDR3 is CASSEFISDNLFSYEQYF. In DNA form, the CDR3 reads TGCGCCAGCAGTGAGTTTATATCGGACAACCTATTCTCCTACGAGCAGTACTTC.

This chain's CDR3 is CASTPGTGREKLFF. The CDR3 DNA sequence: TGTGCCAGCACGCCCGGGACAGGGCGGGAAAAACTGTTTTTT. This rearrangement joins TRBV6-1 to TRBJ1-4; the match to TRBD1 covers 9 bases. The ends lost 7 bases at V and 8 bases at J; junction bases unmatched: 8. CDR1 MNHNS and CDR2 SASEGT come from the germline V gene. The CDR3 loop spans 14 amino acids.

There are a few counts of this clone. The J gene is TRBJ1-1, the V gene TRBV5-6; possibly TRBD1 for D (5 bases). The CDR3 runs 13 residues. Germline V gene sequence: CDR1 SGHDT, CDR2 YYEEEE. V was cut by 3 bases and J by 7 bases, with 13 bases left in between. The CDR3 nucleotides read TGTGCCAGCAGCTGGGGGACTGCGAGTGAAGCTTTCTTT. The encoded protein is CASSWGTASEAFF.

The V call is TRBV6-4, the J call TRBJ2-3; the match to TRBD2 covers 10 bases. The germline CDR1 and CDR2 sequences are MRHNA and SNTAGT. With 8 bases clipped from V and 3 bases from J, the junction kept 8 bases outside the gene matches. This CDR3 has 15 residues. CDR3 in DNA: TGTGCCAGCTCCCTAGCGGGAGAAATTACAGATACGCAGTATTTT. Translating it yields CASSLAGEITDTQYF.

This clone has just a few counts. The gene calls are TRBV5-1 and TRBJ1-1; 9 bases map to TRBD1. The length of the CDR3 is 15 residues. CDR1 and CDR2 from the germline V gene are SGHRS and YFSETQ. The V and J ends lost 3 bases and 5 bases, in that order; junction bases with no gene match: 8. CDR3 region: CASSWGDRVVTEAFF. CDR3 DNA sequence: TGCGCCAGCAGCTGGGGGGACAGGGTTGTAACTGAAGCTTTCTTT.

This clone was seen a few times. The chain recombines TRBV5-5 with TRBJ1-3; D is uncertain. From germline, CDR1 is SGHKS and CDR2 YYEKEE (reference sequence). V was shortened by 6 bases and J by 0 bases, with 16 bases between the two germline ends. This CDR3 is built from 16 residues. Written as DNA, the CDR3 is TGTGCCAGCACGGAGGGATCTCGCGTCTCTGGAAACACCATATATTTT. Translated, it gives CASTEGSRVSGNTIYF.

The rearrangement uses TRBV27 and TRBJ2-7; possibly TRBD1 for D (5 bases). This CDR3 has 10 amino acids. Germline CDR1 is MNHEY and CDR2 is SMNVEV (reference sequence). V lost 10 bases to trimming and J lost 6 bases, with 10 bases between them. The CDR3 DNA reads TGTGCCATCATGCAGGGCGAGCAGTACTTC. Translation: CAIMQGEQYF.

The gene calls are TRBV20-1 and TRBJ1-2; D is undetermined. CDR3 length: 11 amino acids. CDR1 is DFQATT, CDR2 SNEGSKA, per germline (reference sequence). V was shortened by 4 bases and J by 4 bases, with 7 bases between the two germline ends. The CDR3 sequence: CSATGSYGYTF. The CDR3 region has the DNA TGCAGTGCTACAGGTTCCTATGGCTACACCTTC.

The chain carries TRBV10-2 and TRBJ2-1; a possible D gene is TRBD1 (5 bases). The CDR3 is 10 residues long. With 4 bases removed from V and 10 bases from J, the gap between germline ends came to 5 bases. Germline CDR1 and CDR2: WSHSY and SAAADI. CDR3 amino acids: CASSGTEQFF. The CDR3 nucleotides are TGCGCCAGCAGTGGGACAGAGCAGTTCTTC.

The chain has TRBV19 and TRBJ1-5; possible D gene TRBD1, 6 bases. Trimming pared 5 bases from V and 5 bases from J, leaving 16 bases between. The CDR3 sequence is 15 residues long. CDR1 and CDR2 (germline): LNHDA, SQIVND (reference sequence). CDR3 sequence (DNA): TGTGCCAGTAGTTACGGCAGGGGCCCCTATCAGCCCCAGCATTTT. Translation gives CASSYGRGPYQPQHF. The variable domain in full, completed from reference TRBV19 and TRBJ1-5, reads DGGITQSPKYLFRKEGQNVTLSCEQNLNHDAMYWYRQDPGQGLRLIYYSQIVNDFQKGDIAEGYSVSREKKESFPLTVTSAQKNPTAFYLCASSYGRGPYQPQHFGDGTRLSIL.

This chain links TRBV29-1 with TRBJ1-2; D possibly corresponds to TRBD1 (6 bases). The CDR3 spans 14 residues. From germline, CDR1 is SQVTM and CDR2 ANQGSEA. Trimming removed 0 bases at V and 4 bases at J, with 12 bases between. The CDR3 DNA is TGCAGCGTTGAAGATCCACAGGGAGTCTATGGCTACACCTTC. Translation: CSVEDPQGVYGYTF.

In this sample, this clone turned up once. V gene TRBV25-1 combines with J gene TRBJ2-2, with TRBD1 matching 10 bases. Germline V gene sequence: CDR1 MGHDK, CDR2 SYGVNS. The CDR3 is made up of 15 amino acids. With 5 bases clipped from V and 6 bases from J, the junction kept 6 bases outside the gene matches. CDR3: CASSLGQGRAGELFF. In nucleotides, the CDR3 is TGTGCCAGCAGTCTGGGACAGGGGAGAGCCGGGGAGCTGTTTTTT.

CDR3 nucleotides: TGTGCCAGCAGCATGACAGGGTTCTATGGCTACACCTTC. Its protein product is CASSMTGFYGYTF. The V gene is TRBV7-2, the J gene TRBJ1-2; 7 bases match TRBD1. Germline CDR1 SGHTA, CDR2 FQGNSA. CDR3 length: 13 amino acids. The trim removed 5 bases at V and 4 bases at J, leaving 4 bases unmatched.

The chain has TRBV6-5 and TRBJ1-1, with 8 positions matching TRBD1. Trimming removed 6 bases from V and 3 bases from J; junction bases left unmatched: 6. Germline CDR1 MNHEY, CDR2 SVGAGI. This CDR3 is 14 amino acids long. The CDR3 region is CASRDRVTDTEAFF. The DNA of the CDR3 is TGTGCCAGCAGGGACAGGGTGACTGACACTGAAGCTTTCTTT.

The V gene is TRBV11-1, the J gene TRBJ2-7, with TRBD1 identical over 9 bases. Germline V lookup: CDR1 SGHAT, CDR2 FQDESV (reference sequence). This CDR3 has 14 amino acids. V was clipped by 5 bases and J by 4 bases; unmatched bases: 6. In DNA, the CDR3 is TGTGCCAGCAGCCCCACAGGGGGCAAGTACGAGCAGTACTTC. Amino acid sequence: CASSPTGGKYEQYF.

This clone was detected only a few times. The CDR3 sequence: CSGGDLAGGVGEQFF. CDR3 bases: TGCAGCGGGGGGGATCTAGCGGGAGGGGTAGGAGAGCAGTTCTTC. The V call is TRBV29-1, the J call TRBJ2-1, with TRBD2 identical over 12 bases. The CDR3 contains 15 residues. Trimming took 7 bases from V and 10 from J; bases not matched to a gene: 14. Germline V lookup: CDR1 SQVTM, CDR2 ANQGSEA.

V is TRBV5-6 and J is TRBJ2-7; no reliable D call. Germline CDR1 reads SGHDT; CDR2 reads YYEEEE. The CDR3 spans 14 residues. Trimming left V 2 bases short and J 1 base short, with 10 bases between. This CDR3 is CASSLQPRSYEQYF. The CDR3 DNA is TGTGCCAGCAGCTTACAGCCTCGATCCTACGAGCAGTACTTC.

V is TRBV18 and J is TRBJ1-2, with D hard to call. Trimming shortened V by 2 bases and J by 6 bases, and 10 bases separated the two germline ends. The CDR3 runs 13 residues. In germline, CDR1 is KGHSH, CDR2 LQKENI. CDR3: CASSPGGGHGYTF. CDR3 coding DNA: TGTGCCAGCTCACCAGGTGGCGGGCATGGCTACACCTTC. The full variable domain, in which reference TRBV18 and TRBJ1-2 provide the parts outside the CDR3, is NAGVMQNPRHLVRRRGQEARLRCSPMKGHSHVYWYRQLPEEGLKFMVYLQKENIIDESGMPKERFSAEFPKEGPSILRIQQVVRGDSAAYFCASSPGGGHGYTFGSGTRLTVV.

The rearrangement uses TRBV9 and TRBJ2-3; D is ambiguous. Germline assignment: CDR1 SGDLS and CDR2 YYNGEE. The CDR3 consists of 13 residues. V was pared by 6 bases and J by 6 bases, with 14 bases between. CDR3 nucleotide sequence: TGTGCCAGCAAACCCCCTGTGCGGGATACGCAGTATTTT. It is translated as CASKPPVRDTQYF.

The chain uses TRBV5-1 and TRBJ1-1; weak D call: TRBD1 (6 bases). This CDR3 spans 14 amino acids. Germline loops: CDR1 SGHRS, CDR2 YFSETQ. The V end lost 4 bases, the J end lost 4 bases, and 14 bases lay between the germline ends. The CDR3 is CASSLYREGTEAFF. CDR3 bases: TGCGCCAGCAGCCTTTACAGGGAGGGCACTGAAGCTTTCTTT.

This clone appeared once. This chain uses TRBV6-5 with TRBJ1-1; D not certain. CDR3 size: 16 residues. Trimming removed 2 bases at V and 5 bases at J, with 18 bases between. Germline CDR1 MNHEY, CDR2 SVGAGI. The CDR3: CASSYPSRRSETEAFF. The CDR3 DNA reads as TGTGCCAGCAGTTACCCCAGCCGGAGGAGTGAAACTGAAGCTTTCTTT.

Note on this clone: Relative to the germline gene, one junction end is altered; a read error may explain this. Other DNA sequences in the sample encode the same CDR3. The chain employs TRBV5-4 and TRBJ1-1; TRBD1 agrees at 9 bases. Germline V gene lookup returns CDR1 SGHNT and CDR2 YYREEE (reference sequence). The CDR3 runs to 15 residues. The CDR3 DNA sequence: TGTGCCAGCAGCGCCACAGGGGGCTTGAACACTGAAGCTTTCTTC. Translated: CASSATGGLNTEAFF.

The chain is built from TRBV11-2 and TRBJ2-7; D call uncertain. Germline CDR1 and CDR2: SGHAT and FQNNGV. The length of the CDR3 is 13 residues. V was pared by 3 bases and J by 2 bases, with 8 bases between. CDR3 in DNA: TGTGCCAGCAGCTTCGACCAGGCCTACGAGCAGTACTTC. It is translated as CASSFDQAYEQYF.